This TCR beta chain was found in a study of T cell repertoires in cytomegalovirus infection. Each CDR3 protein is one row after TCRdb ran MiXCR on the reads. The sample lists some 900,000 distinct CDR3 sequences, 32% occurring once. This CDR3 spans 13 amino acids. V lost 7 bases, J lost 3 bases, and 10 bases lay in between. CDR1 is MNHEY, CDR2 SVGAGI, per germline. This clonotype was picked up a small number of times. Its specificity is not known. The J gene is TRBJ2-1, the V gene TRBV6-5, with D unclear. The sample consisted of cultured CD8+ T cells from PBMCs, taken from culture after CMV antigen stimulation. This receptor was taken from a human donor in good health (CMV status not recorded). Some clones in this sample may be carry-over from other donors' samples. The CDR3 nucleotides read TGTGCCAGCAAGTTACAGATCTACAATGAGCAGTTCTTC. Translation: CASKLQIYNEQFF.